This T cell receptor beta chain came from a study of blood T cell repertoires in COVID-19. Study overall: Sample material is recorded as cDNA or gDNA derived from T cells, B-cell-depleted T cells, or PBMCs.

Assay used: immunoSEQ multiplex PCR; TCRdb lists only in-frame clones, some missing. Among under 200,000 clones listed, 83% were seen once. Trimming shortened V by 5 bases and J by 4 bases, and 22 bases separated the two germline ends. Germline assignment: CDR1 MNHEY and CDR2 SMNVEV (reference sequence). The CDR3 has 17 amino acids. The clonotype was recovered from a human donor in a cohort sampled during active COVID-19. This chain connects TRBV27 to TRBJ2-3; D is possibly TRBD2 (7 bases). What was sequenced was peripheral blood. CDR3 nucleotides: TGTGCCAGCAGTCTAAGGGCTAGCGGAGGGGGTTCAGATACGCAGTATTTT. Its translation is CASSLRASGGGSDTQYF.